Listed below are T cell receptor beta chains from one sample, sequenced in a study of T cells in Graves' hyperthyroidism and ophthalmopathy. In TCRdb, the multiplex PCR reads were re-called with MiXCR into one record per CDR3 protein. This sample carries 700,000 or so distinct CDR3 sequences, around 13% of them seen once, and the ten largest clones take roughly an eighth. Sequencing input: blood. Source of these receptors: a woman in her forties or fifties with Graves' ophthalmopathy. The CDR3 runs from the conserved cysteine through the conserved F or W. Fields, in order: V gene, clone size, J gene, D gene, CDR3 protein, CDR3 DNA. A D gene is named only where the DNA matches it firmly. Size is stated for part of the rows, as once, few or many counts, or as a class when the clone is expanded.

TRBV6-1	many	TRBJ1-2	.	CASSETGGSLSGGYTF	TGTGCCAGCAGTGAAACGGGTGGTAGCCTTAGCGGTGGCTACACCTTC
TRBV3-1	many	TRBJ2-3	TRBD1	CASSQETGGTDTQYF	TGTGCCAGCAGCCAAGAAACAGGGGGCACAGATACGCAGTATTTT
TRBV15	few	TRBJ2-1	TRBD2	CATSRGALAGVDEQFF	TGTGCCACCAGCAGAGGCGCGCTAGCGGGAGTAGATGAGCAGTTCTTC
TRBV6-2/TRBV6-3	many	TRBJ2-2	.	CASSYLARVSTGELFF	TGTGCCAGCAGTTACCTCGCCAGGGTGTCCACCGGGGAGCTGTTTTTT
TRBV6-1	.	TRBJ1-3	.	CASISPSGNTIYF	TGTGCCAGCATCTCGCCATCTGGAAACACCATATATTTT
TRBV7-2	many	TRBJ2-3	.	CASSLSVTSSDTQYF	TGTGCCAGCAGCTTAAGTGTTACTAGTTCAGATACGCAGTATTTT
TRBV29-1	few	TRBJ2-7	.	CSVGLTTRSRYEQYF	TGCAGCGTTGGATTGACGACTAGGAGTCGCTACGAGCAGTACTTC
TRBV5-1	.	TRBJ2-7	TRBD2	CASSLELAGAGEQYF	TGCGCCAGCAGCTTGGAACTAGCGGGAGCTGGCGAGCAGTACTTC
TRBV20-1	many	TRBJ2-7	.	CSARAGYEQYF	TGCAGTGCTAGAGCGGGGTACGAGCAGTACTTC
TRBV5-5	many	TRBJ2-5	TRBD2	CASSVLAGGYQETQYF	TGTGCCAGCAGCGTGCTAGCGGGAGGGTACCAAGAGACCCAGTACTTC
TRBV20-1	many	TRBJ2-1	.	CSARVLAGTYNEQFF	TGCAGTGCTAGAGTCCTAGCCGGAACCTACAATGAGCAGTTCTTC
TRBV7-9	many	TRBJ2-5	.	CASSPRGPDETQYF	TGTGCCAGCAGCCCCCGGGGCCCAGATGAGACCCAGTACTTC
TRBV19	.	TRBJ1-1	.	CASIGSGANTEAFF	TGTGCCAGTATCGGGTCGGGAGCGAACACTGAAGCTTTCTTT
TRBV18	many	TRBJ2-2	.	CASSPGWQGLVTGELFF	TGTGCCAGCTCACCAGGTTGGCAGGGGCTTGTCACCGGGGAGCTGTTTTTT
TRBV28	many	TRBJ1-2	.	CASSPKDPERYTF	TGTGCCAGCAGCCCTAAAGACCCGGAGCGCTACACCTTC
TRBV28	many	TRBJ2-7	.	CASSLGTYTYEQYF	TGTGCCAGCAGTTTGGGTACCTATACTTACGAGCAGTACTTC
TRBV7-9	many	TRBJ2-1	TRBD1	CASSDRDRLYNEQFF	TGTGCCAGCAGCGACCGGGACAGACTATACAATGAGCAGTTCTTC
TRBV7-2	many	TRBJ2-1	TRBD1	CASSSRTGALINYNEQFF	TGTGCCAGCAGCTCCCGAACAGGGGCCCTTATAAATTACAATGAGCAGTTCTTC
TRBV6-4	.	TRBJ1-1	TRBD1	CASRKQGYTEAFF	TGTGCCAGCAGGAAACAGGGGTACACTGAAGCTTTCTTT
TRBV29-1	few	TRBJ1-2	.	CSVVVGTNYGYTF	TGCAGCGTTGTCGTCGGAACAAACTATGGCTACACCTTC
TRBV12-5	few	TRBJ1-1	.	CASGLEQSEAFF	TGTGCTAGTGGTTTGGAACAGAGTGAAGCTTTCTTT
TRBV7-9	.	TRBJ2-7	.	CASSPGAGTSYEQYF	TGTGCCAGCAGCCCGGGGGCGGGGACCTCCTACGAGCAGTACTTC
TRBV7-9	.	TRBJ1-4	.	CASSLEWTNEKLFF	TGTGCCAGCAGCTTAGAGTGGACTAATGAAAAACTGTTTTTT
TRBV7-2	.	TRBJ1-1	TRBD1	CASSSPQGFDTEAFF	TGTGCCAGCAGCTCACCACAGGGGTTCGACACTGAAGCTTTCTTT
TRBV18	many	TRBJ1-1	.	CASSTGTNTEAFF	TGTGCCAGCTCAACCGGGACGAACACTGAAGCTTTCTTT
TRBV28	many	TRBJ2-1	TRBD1	CASRTGGFTYNEQFF	TGTGCCAGCAGGACAGGGGGCTTCACCTACAATGAGCAGTTCTTC
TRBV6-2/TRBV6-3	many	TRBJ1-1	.	CASSLYTMNTEAFF	TGTGCCAGCAGCCTTTATACGATGAACACTGAAGCTTTCTTT
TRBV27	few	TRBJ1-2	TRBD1	CASSSRGQGAFGYTF	TGTGCCAGCAGTTCGAGGGGACAGGGGGCCTTTGGCTACACCTTC
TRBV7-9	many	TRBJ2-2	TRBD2	CASSFNVMRGIDTGELFF	TGTGCCAGCAGCTTTAATGTCATGCGGGGGATCGACACCGGGGAGCTGTTTTTT
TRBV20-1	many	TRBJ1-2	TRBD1	CSARHVMGGQGVKDGYTF	TGCAGTGCTAGACACGTAATGGGGGGACAGGGGGTTAAGGATGGCTACACCTTC
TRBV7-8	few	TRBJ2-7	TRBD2	CASIGTSGSLYEQYF	TGTGCCAGCATAGGGACTAGCGGGAGTTTATACGAGCAGTACTTC
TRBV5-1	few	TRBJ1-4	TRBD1	CASSLAGQTTNEKLFF	TGCGCCAGCAGCTTGGCGGGACAGACAACTAATGAAAAACTGTTTTTT
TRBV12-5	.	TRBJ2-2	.	CASGSQNTGELFF	TGTGCTAGTGGTTCCCAGAACACCGGGGAGCTGTTTTTT
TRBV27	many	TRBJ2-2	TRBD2	CASSPPGLAYTGELFF	TGTGCCAGCAGTCCTCCGGGACTAGCGTATACCGGGGAGCTGTTTTTT
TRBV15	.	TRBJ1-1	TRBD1	CATDLGAGGVGTEAFF	TGTGCCACTGACCTCGGGGCAGGGGGCGTTGGGACTGAAGCTTTCTTT
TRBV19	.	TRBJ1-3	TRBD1	CASSPPGQGRSGNTIYF	TGTGCCAGTAGTCCCCCGGGACAGGGAAGATCAGGAAACACCATATATTTT
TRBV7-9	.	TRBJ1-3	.	CASSPPGLRSGNTIYF	TGTGCCAGCAGCCCGCCGGGACTGCGCTCTGGAAACACCATATATTTT
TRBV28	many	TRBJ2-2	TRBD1	CASSMRPGQRTGELFF	TGTGCCAGCAGTATGCGACCGGGACAGCGCACCGGGGAGCTGTTTTTT
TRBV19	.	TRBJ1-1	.	CASSIDPDMNTEAFF	TGTGCCAGTAGTATAGATCCAGACATGAACACTGAAGCTTTCTTT
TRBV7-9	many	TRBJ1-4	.	CASSLSQTKNEKLFF	TGTGCCAGCAGCTTGAGCCAGACAAAAAATGAAAAACTGTTTTTT
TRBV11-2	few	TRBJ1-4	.	CASSLGDRMTNEKLFF	TGTGCCAGCAGCCTCGGGGACCGTATGACTAATGAAAAACTGTTTTTT
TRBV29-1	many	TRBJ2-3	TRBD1	CSVGTGVGDTQYF	TGCAGCGTTGGGACAGGGGTAGGAGATACGCAGTATTTT
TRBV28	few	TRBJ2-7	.	CASNMMRGRSYEQYF	TGTGCCAGCAACATGATGCGGGGTCGCTCCTACGAGCAGTACTTC
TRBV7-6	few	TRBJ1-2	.	CASSPTDSGRLYGYTF	TGTGCCAGCAGCCCCACCGACAGCGGGAGGCTCTATGGCTACACCTTC
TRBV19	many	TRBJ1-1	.	CASSNLGRNTEAFF	TGTGCCAGTAGTAACCTGGGACGGAACACTGAAGCTTTCTTT
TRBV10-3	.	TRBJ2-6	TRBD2	CAISALGLAGISGANVLTF	TGTGCCATCAGTGCCCTCGGACTAGCGGGGATCTCTGGGGCCAACGTCCTGACTTTC
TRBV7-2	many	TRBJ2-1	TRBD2	CASSHRRLAGPYNEQFF	TGTGCCAGCAGCCACCGACGACTAGCGGGACCCTACAATGAGCAGTTCTTC
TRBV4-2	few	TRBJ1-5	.	CASSQESQNQPQHF	TGTGCCAGCAGCCAAGAATCTCAAAATCAGCCCCAGCATTTT
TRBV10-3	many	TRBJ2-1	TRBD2	CAIRITSGRDNEQFF	TGTGCCATCAGAATCACTAGCGGGAGGGATAATGAGCAGTTCTTC
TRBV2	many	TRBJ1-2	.	CASSEAASNYGYTF	TGTGCCAGCAGTGAAGCGGCATCTAACTATGGCTACACCTTC
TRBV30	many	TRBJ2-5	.	CAWTGIQETQYF	TGTGCCTGGACAGGGATCCAAGAGACCCAGTACTTC
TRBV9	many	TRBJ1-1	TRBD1	CASSTPTGDALRGMNTEAFF	TGTGCCAGCAGCACCCCGACAGGGGATGCTTTGCGGGGCATGAACACTGAAGCTTTCTTT
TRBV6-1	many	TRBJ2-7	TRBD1	CASSEGTGDHEQYF	TGTGCCAGCAGTGAAGGGACAGGGGACCACGAGCAGTACTTC
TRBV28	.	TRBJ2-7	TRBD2	CASRMGLAGVYEQYF	TGTGCCAGCAGAATGGGACTAGCGGGAGTCTACGAGCAGTACTTC
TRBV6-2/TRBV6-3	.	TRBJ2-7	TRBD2	CASRETSGYEQYF	TGTGCCAGCAGGGAGACTAGCGGGTACGAGCAGTACTTC
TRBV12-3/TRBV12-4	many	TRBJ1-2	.	CASSHAGAYGYTF	TGTGCCAGCAGTCACGCGGGAGCCTATGGCTACACCTTC
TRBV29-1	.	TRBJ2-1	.	CSVQDWDKGGDEQFF	TGCAGCGTTCAAGATTGGGACAAGGGAGGCGATGAGCAGTTCTTC
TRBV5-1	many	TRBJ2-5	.	CASSLGSQETQYF	TGTGCCAGCAGCTTAGGCAGCCAAGAGACCCAGTACTTC
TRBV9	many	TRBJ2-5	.	CASSVFGLEETQYF	TGTGCCAGCAGCGTTTTCGGGCTAGAAGAGACCCAGTACTTC